This TCR beta chain was recorded in a study of blood T cells in healthy people across ages. This clonotype was detected a few times. Antigen: not known. Study-level points and caveats: Naive T cell percentage and TCR beta diversity correlated strongly. A conclusive naive versus antigen-experienced comparison was prevented by the unsorted PBMCs.

Germline V lookup: CDR1 MNHEY, CDR2 SMNVEV (reference sequence). V lost 3 bases, J lost 7 bases, and 16 bases lay in between. The CDR3 has 15 amino acids. A second PCR of about 7 to 11 cycles used a sample-barcoded 5' primer and a J-beta primer mix. A minimum of 2.5 million CDR3-containing paired-end reads was obtained for each sample. TCRdb independently ran MiXCR on the 5' RACE reads; one entry per CDR3 protein. The repertoire holds some 700,000 distinct CDR3 sequences, with 22% as singletons. This TCR came from a man between 65 and 85 years old in good health. The V call is TRBV27, the J call TRBJ1-5; D perhaps matches TRBD1 (5 bases). Sequenced sample: blood. The CDR3 sequence: CASSFLGVGGQPQHF. The CDR3 DNA sequence: TGTGCCAGCAGTTTTTTGGGCGTCGGGGGACAGCCCCAGCATTTT.